The subject of this entry is one TCR beta chain. V was clipped by 0 bases and J by 7 bases, with 15 bases between them. The germline gives CDR1 LGHNA, CDR2 YSLEER. The CDR3 has 16 amino acids. The sample originates from a study of blood T cells in healthy people across ages. Together with a sample-barcoded 5' primer, a J-beta primer mix was included in a second PCR lasting 7 to 11 cycles. TCRdb reprocessed the 5' RACE reads with MiXCR, giving one entry per CDR3 protein. The table shows about 680,000 distinct CDR3 sequences, with more than 40% occurring only once. This TCR was sampled from a woman aged 60-75 years in good health. V usage is TRBV4-3 and J usage is TRBJ1-4; D possibly corresponds to TRBD1 (5 bases). Material: blood. The CDR3 reads CASSQESEGRGEKLFF. The DNA of the CDR3 is TGCGCCAGCAGCCAAGAATCGGAGGGACGTGGTGAAAAACTGTTTTTT.